The T cell receptor (beta chain) described here comes from a study of CD8 T cells in ankylosing spondylitis. Findings of the study overall: Characteristic, it appeared, of ankylosing spondylitis blood was a TCR beta motif of eight highly homologous variants. Significant enrichment of disease-linked clones was reported in matched ankylosing spondylitis synovial fluid.

Germline loops: CDR1 SGHRS, CDR2 YFSETQ. Trimming left V 5 bases short and J 5 bases short, with 19 bases between. The CDR3 is 15 residues long. MiXCR was run by TCRdb on the 5' RACE reads, yielding one entry per CDR3 protein. The top ten clones hold roughly 3.5% of a sample with about 510,000 distinct CDR3 sequences, approximately 5.3% of them seen once. With respect to this clonotype: The antigen is not known.

The receptor was derived from a male donor with ankylosing spondylitis. Sequencing used blood, either unsorted or a sorted T cell fraction (not recorded which). The chain combines TRBV5-1 with TRBJ1-2; D is unresolved. The CDR3: CASSRQAPGEYGYTF. As DNA, the CDR3 is TGCGCCAGCAGTAGACAAGCCCCAGGAGAATATGGCTACACCTTC.